This T cell receptor beta chain was recorded in a study of T cells after yellow fever vaccination. One entry per CDR3 protein results from TCRdb running MiXCR on the 5' RACE reads. The table lists around 310,000 distinct CDR3 sequences, roughly 4% of them singletons. This clonotype was observed a few times. Its antigen is currently unknown. CDR1 MGHRA and CDR2 YSYEKL come from the germline V gene. The ends lost 1 base at V and 8 bases at J; junction bases unmatched: 10. This CDR3 has 16 amino acids. Notes on the study in general: Subsequent to the booster, the majority of primary-vaccination clones reappeared (around 95% CD4, around 85% CD8).

The sequence was obtained from a man younger than 35 who received the YFV17D yellow fever vaccine. Sequences were derived from PBMCs, sampled on the day of the yellow fever booster vaccination. The chain recombines TRBV4-1 with TRBJ2-3; 9 positions agree with TRBD2. The CDR3 sequence: CASSQARGGGAGTQYF. The CDR3 coding sequence is TGCGCCAGCAGCCAAGCCAGGGGCGGGGGGGCAGGTACGCAGTATTTT.